These T cell receptor beta chains were read from a single sample in a study of monozygotic twins with inflammatory bowel disease. TCRdb reprocessed the 5' RACE reads; each CDR3 protein has one entry and no DNA is given. The listing contains about 110,000 distinct CDR3 sequences. The sequenced sample consisted of blood. The receptor source for this set is a human donor with ulcerative colitis or Crohn's disease, or a healthy co-twin of an affected twin (not recorded which). Both conserved end residues are part of each CDR3. Only some rows state a clone size, as once, few, many or a class for expanded clones.

j_call v_call clone_size cdr3_aa
TRBJ1-6 TRBV19 - CASRPGAFSYNSPLHF
TRBJ2-3 TRBV20-1 - CSAPGLARNTQYF
TRBJ2-3 TRBV29-1 - CSVDSGDTQYF
TRBJ2-1 TRBV20-1 - CSARAFQGEDPYNEQFF
TRBJ1-2 TRBV11-2 - CASSPEISTLRGYTF
TRBJ1-6 TRBV12-3/TRBV12-4 - CASSPGRLTPLHF
TRBJ2-1 TRBV28 - CASSLREYNEQFF
TRBJ1-2 TRBV20-1 - CSAEQGASGYTF
TRBJ2-1 TRBV14 - CASSQGGSSYNEQFF
TRBJ2-7 TRBV10-3 - CAISSGTGGSYEQYF
TRBJ2-3 TRBV10-3 - CAIRRAGLTDTQYF
TRBJ2-5 TRBV5-4 - CASSLRFRTSGDQETQYF
TRBJ1-2 TRBV5-1 - CASSPGPRDYGYTF
TRBJ1-1 TRBV21-1 - CASSNRGRPVTEAFF
TRBJ2-1 TRBV11-3 - CASSPPRKASGSHNEQFF
TRBJ1-6 TRBV7-8 - CASSQWTGGYYNSPLHF
TRBJ1-2 TRBV20-1 - CSAPSPGGNGYTF
TRBJ2-7 TRBV5-6 - CASSLSGGEQYF
TRBJ2-3 TRBV20-1 - CSGERYRGTDTQYF
TRBJ1-2 TRBV5-1 - CASSLEARDYGYTF
TRBJ2-5 TRBV28 - CASSEGGGRRETQYF
TRBJ2-3 TRBV18 - CASSPPGASGTDTQYF
TRBJ1-1 TRBV20-1 - CSAQTGAWYTEAFF
TRBJ1-3 TRBV7-2 - CASSLVGSLSGNTIYF
TRBJ2-3 TRBV11-2 - CASSREGIAGDRRGTDTQYF
TRBJ1-1 TRBV20-1 - CSARDGPTHEAFF
TRBJ2-4 TRBV5-1 - CASSTPGAENIQYF
TRBJ2-7 TRBV20-1 - CSARRLADTYEQYF
TRBJ2-5 TRBV4-1 - CASSQLAGVETQYF
TRBJ2-5 TRBV5-1 - CASSWDIAEETQYF
TRBJ2-1 TRBV4-3 - CASSQDVGVYNEQFF
TRBJ2-5 TRBV11-2 - CASSLTRTGGSSPKETQYF
TRBJ2-1 TRBV15 - CATSRDLRLSSYNEQFF
TRBJ2-5 TRBV11-2 - CASSLSGETQYF
TRBJ2-1 TRBV24-1 medium-sized CATSGWGKGEQFF
TRBJ2-1 TRBV7-2 - CASSLTPGGTGNEQFF
TRBJ1-1 TRBV13 - CASSSVDSRNTEAFF
TRBJ2-3 TRBV5-1 - CASSLGTSTDTQYF
TRBJ1-4 TRBV20-1 - CSARFPRAGSNEKLFF
TRBJ2-3 TRBV4-2 - CASSQDRGLAGETDTQYF
TRBJ1-6 TRBV7-9 - CASSLFVVDSPLHF
TRBJ1-5 TRBV7-3 - CASSLDFGQPQHF